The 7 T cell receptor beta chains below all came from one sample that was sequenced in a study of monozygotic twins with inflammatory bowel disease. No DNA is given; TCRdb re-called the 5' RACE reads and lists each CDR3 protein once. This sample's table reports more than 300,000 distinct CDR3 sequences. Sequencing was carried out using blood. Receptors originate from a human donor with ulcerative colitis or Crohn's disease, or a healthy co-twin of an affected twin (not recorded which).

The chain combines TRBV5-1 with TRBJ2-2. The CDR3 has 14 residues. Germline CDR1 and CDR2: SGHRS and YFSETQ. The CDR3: CASSLVTGNGELFF.

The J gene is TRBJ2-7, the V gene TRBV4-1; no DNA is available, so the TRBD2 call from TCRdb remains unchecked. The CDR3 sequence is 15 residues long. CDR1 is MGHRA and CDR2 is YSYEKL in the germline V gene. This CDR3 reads CASSHAAGGFSEQYF.

The CDR3 region is CASTSLAVQPAQETQYF. The V call is TRBV7-8, the J call TRBJ2-5; without DNA, the TCRdb call of TRBD2 cannot be checked. CDR3 size: 17 residues. Germline lookup yields CDR1 SGHVS and CDR2 FQNEAQ.

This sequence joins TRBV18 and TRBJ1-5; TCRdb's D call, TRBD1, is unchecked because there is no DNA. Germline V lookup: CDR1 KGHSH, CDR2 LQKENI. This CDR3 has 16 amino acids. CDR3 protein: CASSPSRDPSNQPQHF.

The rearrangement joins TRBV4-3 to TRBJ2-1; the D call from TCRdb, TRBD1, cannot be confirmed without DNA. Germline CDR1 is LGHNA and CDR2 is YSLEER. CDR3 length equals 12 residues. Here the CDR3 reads CASSQDTGRQFF.

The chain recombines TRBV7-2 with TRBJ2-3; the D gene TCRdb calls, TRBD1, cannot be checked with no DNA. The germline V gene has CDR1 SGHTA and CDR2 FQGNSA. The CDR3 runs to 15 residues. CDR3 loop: CASSLERTGADTQYF.

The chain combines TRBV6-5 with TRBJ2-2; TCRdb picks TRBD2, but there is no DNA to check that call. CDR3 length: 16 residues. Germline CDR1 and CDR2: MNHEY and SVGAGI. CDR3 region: CASSYSMPFWEGELFF.